This TCR beta chain is drawn from a study of cytomegalovirus exposure and HLA in healthy donors. Findings and caveats of the study: A later examination showed that TCR association rates differed by HLA locus, with DRB1 most and HLA-C fewest. It was confirmed in vitro that a few of the CMV-associated chains were specific for CMV antigens. TCR beta chain V- and J-gene trimming was linked, in a later analysis, to a missense variant in DCLRE1C. Most of the CMV-associated TCR beta chains (in a later analysis) appeared to be HLA-restricted.

Trimming cost V 0 bases and J 4 bases, with 16 bases left between them. The CDR3 length is 17 residues. Germline-derived CDR1 and CDR2 are MDHEN and SYDVKM. The primer mix had 60 Vbeta and 13 Jbeta primers. Data came from immunoSEQ multiplex PCR; TCRdb stores just in-frame clones and leaves some out. The data hold roughly 150,000 clones, with roughly four fifths observed a single time. In the case of this clone: As yet, its antigen is unknown.

The specimen sequenced was PBMCs. The chain carries TRBV28 and TRBJ1-3, with D unresolved. The sequence came from a man aged 25 to 40 in good health and CMV-seronegative. The CDR3 bases are TGTGCCAGCAGTTTATGGGGCCTGGAAGCGGTAGGAAACACCATATATTTT. It encodes CASSLWGLEAVGNTIYF.